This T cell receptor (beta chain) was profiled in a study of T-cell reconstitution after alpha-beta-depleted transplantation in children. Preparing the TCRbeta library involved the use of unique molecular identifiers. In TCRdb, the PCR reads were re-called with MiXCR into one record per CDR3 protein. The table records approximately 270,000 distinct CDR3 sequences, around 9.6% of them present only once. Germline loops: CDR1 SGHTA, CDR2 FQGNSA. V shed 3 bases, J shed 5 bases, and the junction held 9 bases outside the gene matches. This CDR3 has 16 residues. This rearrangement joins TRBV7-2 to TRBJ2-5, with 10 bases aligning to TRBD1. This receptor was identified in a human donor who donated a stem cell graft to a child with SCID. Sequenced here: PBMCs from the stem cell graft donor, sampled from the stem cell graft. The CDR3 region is CASSFGGTGVFETQYF. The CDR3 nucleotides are TGTGCCAGCAGCTTTGGCGGGACAGGGGTTTTCGAGACCCAGTACTTC.